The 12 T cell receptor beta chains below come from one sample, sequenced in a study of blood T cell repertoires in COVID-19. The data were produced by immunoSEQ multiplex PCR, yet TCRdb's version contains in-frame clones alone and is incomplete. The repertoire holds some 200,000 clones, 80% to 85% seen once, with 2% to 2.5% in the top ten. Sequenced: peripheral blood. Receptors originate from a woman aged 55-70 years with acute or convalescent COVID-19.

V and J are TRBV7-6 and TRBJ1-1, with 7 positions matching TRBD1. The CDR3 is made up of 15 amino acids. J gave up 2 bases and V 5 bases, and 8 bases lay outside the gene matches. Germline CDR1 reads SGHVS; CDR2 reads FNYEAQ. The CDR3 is CASSLSRDRNTEAFF. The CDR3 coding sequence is TGTGCCAGCAGCCTTAGCCGGGACAGAAACACTGAAGCTTTCTTT.

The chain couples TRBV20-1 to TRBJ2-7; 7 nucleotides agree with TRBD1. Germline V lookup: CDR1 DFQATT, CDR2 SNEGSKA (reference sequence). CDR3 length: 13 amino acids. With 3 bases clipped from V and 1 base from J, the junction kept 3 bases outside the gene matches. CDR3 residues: CSASNRGSYEQYF. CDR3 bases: TGCAGTGCTAGTAACAGGGGATCCTACGAGCAGTACTTC.

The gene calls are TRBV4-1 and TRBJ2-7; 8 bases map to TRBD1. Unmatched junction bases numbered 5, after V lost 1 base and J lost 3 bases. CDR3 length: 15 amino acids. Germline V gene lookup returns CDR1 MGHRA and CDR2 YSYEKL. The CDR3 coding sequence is TGCGCCAGCAGCCAAGTGAGTGGACAGGGCTACGAGCAGTACTTC. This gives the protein CASSQVSGQGYEQYF.

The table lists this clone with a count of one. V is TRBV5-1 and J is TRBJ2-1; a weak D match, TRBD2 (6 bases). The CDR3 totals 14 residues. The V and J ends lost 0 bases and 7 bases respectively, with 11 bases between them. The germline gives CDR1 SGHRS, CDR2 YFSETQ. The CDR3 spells CASSLDQGGNEQFF. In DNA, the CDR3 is TGCGCCAGCAGCTTGGATCAGGGAGGTAATGAGCAGTTCTTC.

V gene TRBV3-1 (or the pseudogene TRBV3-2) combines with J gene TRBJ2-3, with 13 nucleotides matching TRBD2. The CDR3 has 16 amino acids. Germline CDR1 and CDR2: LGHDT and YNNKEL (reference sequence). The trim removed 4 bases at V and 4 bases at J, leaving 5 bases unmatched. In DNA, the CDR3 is TGTGCCAGCAGCCTCGGGACTAGCGGGGCCGCAGATACGCAGTATTTT. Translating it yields CASSLGTSGAADTQYF.

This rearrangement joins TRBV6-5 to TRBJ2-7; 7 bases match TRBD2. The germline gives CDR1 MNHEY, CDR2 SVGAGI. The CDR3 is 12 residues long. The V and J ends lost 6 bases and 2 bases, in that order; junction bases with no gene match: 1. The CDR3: CASRGGTYEQYF. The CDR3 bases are TGTGCCAGCAGGGGAGGGACCTACGAGCAGTACTTC.

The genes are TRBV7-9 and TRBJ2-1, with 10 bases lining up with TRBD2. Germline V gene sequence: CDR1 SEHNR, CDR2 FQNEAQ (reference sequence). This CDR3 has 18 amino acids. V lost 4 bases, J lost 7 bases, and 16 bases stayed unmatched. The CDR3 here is CASSYQGFGSGGQNEQFF. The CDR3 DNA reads TGTGCCAGCAGCTACCAAGGTTTTGGTAGCGGGGGGCAGAATGAGCAGTTCTTC.

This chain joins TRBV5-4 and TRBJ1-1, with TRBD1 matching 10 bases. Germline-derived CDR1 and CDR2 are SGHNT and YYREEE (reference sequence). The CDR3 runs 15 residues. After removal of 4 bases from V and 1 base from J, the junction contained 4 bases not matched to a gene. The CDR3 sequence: CASSRDRGQNTEAFF. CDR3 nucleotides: TGTGCCAGCAGCCGGGACAGGGGACAGAACACTGAAGCTTTCTTT. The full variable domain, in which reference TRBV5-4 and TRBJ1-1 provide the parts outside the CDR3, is ETGVTQSPTHLIKTRGQQVTLRCSSQSGHNTVSWYQQALGQGPQFIFQYYREEENGRGNFPPRFSGLQFPNYSSELNVNALELDDSALYLCASSRDRGQNTEAFFGQGTRLTVV.

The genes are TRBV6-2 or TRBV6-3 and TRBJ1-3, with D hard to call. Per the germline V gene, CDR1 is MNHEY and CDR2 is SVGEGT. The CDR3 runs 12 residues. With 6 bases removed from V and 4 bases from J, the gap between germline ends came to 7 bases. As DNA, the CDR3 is TGTGCCAGCAGCCTCGGGGGAAACACCATATATTTT. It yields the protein CASSLGGNTIYF.

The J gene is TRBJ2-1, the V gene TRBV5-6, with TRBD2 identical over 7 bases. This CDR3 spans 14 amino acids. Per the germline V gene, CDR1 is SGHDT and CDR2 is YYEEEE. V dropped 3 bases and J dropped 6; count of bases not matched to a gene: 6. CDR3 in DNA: TGTGCCAGCAGCTCGGGAACGGGGGGCAATGAGCAGTTCTTC. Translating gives CASSSGTGGNEQFF.

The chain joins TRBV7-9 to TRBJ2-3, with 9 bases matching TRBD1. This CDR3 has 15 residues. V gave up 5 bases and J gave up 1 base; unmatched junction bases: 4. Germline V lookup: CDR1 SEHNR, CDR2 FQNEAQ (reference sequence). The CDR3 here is CASSPGQGGTDTQYF. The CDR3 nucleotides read TGTGCCAGCAGCCCGGGACAGGGAGGCACAGATACGCAGTATTTT.

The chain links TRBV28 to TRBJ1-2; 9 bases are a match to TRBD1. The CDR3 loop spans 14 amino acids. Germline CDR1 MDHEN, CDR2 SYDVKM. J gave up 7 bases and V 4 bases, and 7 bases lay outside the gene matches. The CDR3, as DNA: TGTGCCAGCAGTTCCTCGGGACAGGGTGGTGGCTACACCTTC. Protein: CASSSSGQGGGYTF.